This TCR beta chain was sequenced for a study of CD8 T cells in ankylosing spondylitis. The J segment lost 8 bases and the V segment lost 5 bases, leaving 9 bases of the junction unmatched. In germline, CDR1 is SEHNR, CDR2 FQNEAQ (reference sequence). This CDR3 is built from 15 residues. TCRdb called the 5' RACE reads again in MiXCR, with one record for every CDR3 protein. The sample has around 120,000 distinct CDR3 sequences, 24% seen once. Findings of the study overall: Prior work had noted some motif variants in reactive arthritis blood and synovial fluid. The clones that were linked to disease were reported to be significantly enriched in matched synovial fluid samples from ankylosing spondylitis patients. As for the disease-linked clones, they showed a CD8+ phenotype and occurred at relatively low frequencies in peripheral blood. Roughly eight highly homologous variants made up a TCR beta motif, and this motif appeared characteristic of ankylosing spondylitis blood.

Comment on this clonotype: No antigen is known for it.

This TCR was sampled from a male donor with ankylosing spondylitis. This sequence joins TRBV7-9 and TRBJ1-6, with TRBD1 identical over 7 bases. Sample: synovial fluid, either unsorted or a sorted T cell fraction (not recorded which). Here the CDR3 DNA reads TGTGCCAGCAGCCCCGCTGACAGGGATCATTCACCCCTCCACTTT. Its translation is CASSPADRDHSPLHF.